The clone carrying this T cell receptor (beta chain) is termed medium-sized. Its antigen remains unidentified. The CDR3 loop spans 16 amino acids. Per germline, CDR1 MDHEN and CDR2 SYDVKM. Trimming stripped 3 bases from V and 0 bases from J, with 11 bases between. Clones were sequenced by immunoSEQ multiplex PCR, and TCRdb holds only the in-frame ones, with some missing. The table includes around 6,400 clones, approximately 20% detected once. The data originate from a study of T cells in localized non-small cell lung cancer. Overall study findings and caveats: Adjacent uninvolved lung tissue had the highest T cell clonality, exceeding tumor. For the top 100 tumor clones, a median roughly 56 also appeared in adjacent lung. Sequencing covered just one tumor region, so heterogeneity cannot be ruled out.

This clonotype originated in a female donor older than 55 with stage I lung adenocarcinoma. V and J are TRBV28 and TRBJ2-2, with D tentatively TRBD2 (6 bases). The specimen was lung tumor tissue, collected before any cancer treatment. The DNA of the CDR3 is TGTGCCAGCAGTTTGTCGTCGGGGGCGAACACCGGGGAGCTGTTTTTT. Translation: CASSLSSGANTGELFF. The variable domain in full, completed from reference TRBV28 and TRBJ2-2, reads DVKVTQSSRYLVKRTGEKVFLECVQDMDHENMFWYRQDPGLGLRLIYFSYDVKMKEKGDIPEGYSVSREKKERFSLILESASTNQTSMYLCASSLSSGANTGELFFGEGSRLTVL.